The 14 T cell receptor beta chains reported below all come from one sample, sequenced in a study of cytomegalovirus exposure and HLA in healthy donors. Primers: 60 Vbeta forward and 13 Jbeta reverse. Generated by immunoSEQ multiplex PCR, the TCRdb table keeps only in-frame clones and is missing some. Of some 81,000 clones listed, about 69% were seen once; the top ten hold roughly 15%. The specimen was PBMCs. All receptors derive from a woman between 40 and 50 years old in good health and CMV-seropositive.

This chain connects TRBV5-1 to TRBJ2-6, with 7 bases fitting TRBD1. Trimming removed 1 base from V and 0 bases from J; junction bases left unmatched: 4. Germline V gene sequence: CDR1 SGHRS, CDR2 YFSETQ. This CDR3 is built from 17 residues. The CDR3 bases are TGCGCCAGCAGCTTGATACAGGGGAGCTCTGGGGCCAACGTCCTGACTTTC. Translated: CASSLIQGSSGANVLTF.

This rearrangement joins TRBV30 to TRBJ2-3, with 10 nucleotides matching TRBD1. The CDR3 has 13 residues. Trimming at V came to 8 bases and at J to 6 bases, leaving 8 bases not matched to a gene. Germline V lookup: CDR1 GTSNPN, CDR2 SVGIG (reference sequence). This CDR3 is CARRTGGADTQYF. The CDR3 nucleotides read TGTGCCCGTAGGACAGGGGGTGCGGATACGCAGTATTTT.

V usage is TRBV28 and J usage is TRBJ2-1, with unresolved D. Per the germline V gene, CDR1 is MDHEN and CDR2 is SYDVKM. The CDR3 is 11 amino acids. V lost 10 bases and J 9 bases, leaving 13 bases between the germline ends. The CDR3 here is CATSSPPEQFF. In DNA form, the CDR3 reads TGTGCCACAAGTAGTCCTCCTGAGCAGTTCTTC.

This clone was seen more than once but under ten times. The DNA for the CDR3 is TGCGCCAGCAGCCCAGATAACGCCGGACAGGGAGAGACCCAGTACTTC. Translation gives CASSPDNAGQGETQYF. This sequence joins TRBV5-1 and TRBJ2-5; 8 bases are a match to TRBD1. Unmatched junction bases numbered 12, after V lost 4 bases and J lost 4 bases. From germline, CDR1 is SGHRS and CDR2 YFSETQ. There are 16 residues in the CDR3.

This clone was detected only once. V and J are TRBV5-4 and TRBJ1-3; no definite D call. Per the germline V gene, CDR1 is SGHNT and CDR2 is YYREEE (reference sequence). Trimming shortened V by 3 bases and J by 7 bases, and 14 bases separated the two germline ends. There are 14 residues in the CDR3. The CDR3 region has the DNA TGTGCCAGCAGCTACTCCGGAGGGTTGAACACCATATATTTT. Residues: CASSYSGGLNTIYF.

This clone was recorded a few times. The chain combines TRBV6-6 with TRBJ1-1, with 7 bases fitting TRBD1. This CDR3 spans 13 amino acids. The germline V gene has CDR1 MNHNY and CDR2 SVGAGI (reference sequence). V trimming: 5 bases; J trimming: 11 bases; junction bases outside the gene matches: 11. The CDR3 region has the DNA TGTGCCAGCAGTAACCTCAAAGGGGGCACGGCTTTCTTT. It translates to CASSNLKGGTAFF.

The chain combines TRBV19 with TRBJ1-5; TRBD1 is a possible D gene (5 bases). Germline loops: CDR1 LNHDA, CDR2 SQIVND (reference sequence). The CDR3 contains 13 residues. V lost 5 bases and J 4 bases, leaving 9 bases between the germline ends. CDR3: CASSPGSNQPQHF. CDR3 nucleotide sequence: TGTGCCAGTAGTCCAGGGTCGAATCAGCCCCAGCATTTT. Complete variable domain (other parts from reference TRBV19 and TRBJ1-5): DGGITQSPKYLFRKEGQNVTLSCEQNLNHDAMYWYRQDPGQGLRLIYYSQIVNDFQKGDIAEGYSVSREKKESFPLTVTSAQKNPTAFYLCASSPGSNQPQHFGDGTRLSIL.

The CDR3: CASSLSPGEQYF. As DNA, the CDR3 is TGCGCCAGCAGCTTGTCGCCGGGCGAGCAGTACTTC. The chain carries TRBV5-1 and TRBJ2-7; D gene ambiguous. Trimming stripped 1 base from V and 6 bases from J, with 8 bases between. CDR1 and CDR2 (germline): SGHRS, YFSETQ. The CDR3 has 12 residues.

The V call is TRBV7-2, the J call TRBJ2-7, with TRBD1 matching over 8 bases. The germline CDR1 and CDR2 sequences are SGHTA and FQGNSA. The length of the CDR3 is 15 residues. The V and J ends lost 2 bases and 2 bases, in that order; junction bases with no gene match: 5. CDR3 sequence reads: CASSLNGQGAYEQYF. CDR3 nucleotides: TGTGCCAGCAGCTTAAACGGACAGGGAGCCTACGAGCAGTACTTC.

This chain connects TRBV7-6 to TRBJ2-7, with 9 positions matching TRBD2. Germline V lookup: CDR1 SGHVS, CDR2 FNYEAQ. This CDR3 region has 14 residues. With 4 bases clipped from V and 5 bases from J, the junction kept 6 bases outside the gene matches. CDR3 sequence (DNA): TGTGCCAGCAGCTCTTCCACTAGCGGGCACGAGCAGTACTTC. This encodes CASSSSTSGHEQYF.

The CDR3: CASGLGGKTSDGYTF. As DNA, the CDR3 is TGTGCTAGTGGTTTGGGTGGAAAGACTTCAGATGGCTACACCTTC. The V call is TRBV12-5, the J call TRBJ1-2; D is unclear. This CDR3 spans 15 amino acids. V lost 1 base and J lost 6, with 15 bases in between. Per the germline V gene, CDR1 is LGHNT and CDR2 is FRNRAP. Full variable domain (outside the CDR3, taken from reference TRBV12-5 and TRBJ1-2): DARVTQTPRHKVTEMGQEVTMRCQPILGHNTVFWYRQTMMQGLELLAYFRNRAPLDDSGMPKDRFSAEMPDATLATLKIQPSEPRDSAVYFCASGLGGKTSDGYTFGSGTRLTVV.

V gene TRBV7-9 combines with J gene TRBJ2-5; 8 nucleotides align to TRBD1. This CDR3 is 15 amino acids long. Germline V gene lookup returns CDR1 SEHNR and CDR2 FQNEAQ (reference sequence). V dropped 6 bases and J dropped 2; count of bases not matched to a gene: 8. CDR3 DNA: TGTGCCAGCAGGGCCGGGACAGGCCCTCAAGAGACCCAGTACTTC. Translating it yields CASRAGTGPQETQYF.

The chain links TRBV7-2 to TRBJ2-7, with 7 bases matching TRBD1. The germline gives CDR1 SGHTA, CDR2 FQGNSA. The CDR3 runs to 13 residues. With 5 bases clipped from V and 10 bases from J, the junction kept 11 bases outside the gene matches. The CDR3 reads CASSPRQGAGQYF. Written as DNA, the CDR3 is TGTGCCAGCAGCCCCAGACAGGGCGCGGGTCAGTACTTC.

The chain is built from TRBV5-8 and TRBJ1-6; possible D gene TRBD1, 5 bases. Trimming removed 0 bases from V and 9 bases from J, with 7 bases in between. Germline V lookup: CDR1 SGHTS, CDR2 YDEGEE. The CDR3 runs to 13 residues. CDR3 nucleotide sequence: TGTGCCAGCAGCTTGGAGGGGTTTTCACCCCTCCACTTT. Its translation is CASSLEGFSPLHF.